A selection of T cell receptor beta chains follows, all from one sample in a study of T cells in Graves' hyperthyroidism and ophthalmopathy. TCRdb itself ran the multiplex PCR reads through MiXCR, one entry per CDR3 protein. Here the sample spans under 400,000 distinct CDR3 sequences, 11% to 15% being singletons. The specimen sequenced was blood. All receptors derive from a woman aged 60 to 75 with Graves' hyperthyroidism. CDR3s include the opening cysteine and the closing phenylalanine or tryptophan. The D gene is left open where the match is weak. Clone size is given for some rows only: seen once, a few or many times, or a class if the clone is expanded.

v_gene	abundance	j_gene	d_gene	CDR3nt	CDR3aa
TRBV12-3/TRBV12-4	once	TRBJ2-5	TRBD1	TGTGCCAGCAGACAGAGGACAGGGAGAGGGGAGACCCAGTACTTC	CASRQRTGRGETQYF
TRBV5-6	many	TRBJ2-5	NA	TGTGCCAGCAGCTTGGTGGGCAAGGAAGAGACCCAGTACTTC	CASSLVGKEETQYF
TRBV10-3	NA	TRBJ1-4	TRBD1	TGTGCCACCCGGGACAGGGAGAATGAAAAACTGTTTTTT	CATRDRENEKLFF
TRBV19	few	TRBJ2-1	TRBD2	TGTGCCAGTAGGGGGACTAGCGGGAATAGGGGAGGGCAGTTCTTC	CASRGTSGNRGGQFF
TRBV6-1	few	TRBJ2-5	TRBD2	TGTGCCAGCAGCCTACTTACTAGCGGGAGGGAGACCCAGTACTTC	CASSLLTSGRETQYF
TRBV27	many	TRBJ2-3	NA	TGTGCCAGCAGTTTACGGGCTCCTAGCACAGATACGCAGTATTTT	CASSLRAPSTDTQYF
TRBV24-1	many	TRBJ2-1	TRBD2	TGTGCCACCAGTGATTTTAGCGGGTCCTACAATGAGCAGTTCTTC	CATSDFSGSYNEQFF
TRBV10-2	few	TRBJ2-1	NA	TGCGCCAGCAGTGAGAAAGGGATGGGAGGAGGTGAGCAGTTCTTC	CASSEKGMGGGEQFF
TRBV3-1	many	TRBJ2-3	NA	TGTGCCAGCAGCCGCTCGACGGTGGTGTCAGATACGCAGTATTTT	CASSRSTVVSDTQYF
TRBV11-3	many	TRBJ2-1	NA	TGTGCCAGCAGCATCATGACTAGTCCCTACAATGAGCAGTTCTTC	CASSIMTSPYNEQFF
TRBV20-1	NA	TRBJ2-1	NA	TGCAGTGCTAGGGGGGGCGGGGGAGCGAGAGTTAGCTACAATGAGCAGTTCTTC	CSARGGGGARVSYNEQFF
TRBV28	many	TRBJ2-1	TRBD2	TGTGCCAGCACCCCTGTCGGGAGGGCCTACAATGAGCAGTTCTTC	CASTPVGRAYNEQFF
TRBV11-3	few	TRBJ1-1	NA	TGTGCCAGCACCTCGACACGGGGCACTGAAGCTTTCTTT	CASTSTRGTEAFF
TRBV6-1	many	TRBJ2-2	TRBD2	TGTGCCAGCAGTGAATTAGTAGCGGGCTACACCGGGGAGCTGTTTTTT	CASSELVAGYTGELFF
TRBV6-5	many	TRBJ2-7	TRBD2	TGTGCCAGCAGTTACTCGGGATGGGCGGGAGATTACGAGCAGTACTTC	CASSYSGWAGDYEQYF
TRBV29-1	many	TRBJ1-1	NA	TGCAGCGTGGACGGGTTCGGTGGTGAAGCTTTCTTT	CSVDGFGGEAFF
TRBV24-1	few	TRBJ2-3	NA	TGTGCCACCAGTGCCACCCAAGATACGCAGTATTTT	CATSATQDTQYF